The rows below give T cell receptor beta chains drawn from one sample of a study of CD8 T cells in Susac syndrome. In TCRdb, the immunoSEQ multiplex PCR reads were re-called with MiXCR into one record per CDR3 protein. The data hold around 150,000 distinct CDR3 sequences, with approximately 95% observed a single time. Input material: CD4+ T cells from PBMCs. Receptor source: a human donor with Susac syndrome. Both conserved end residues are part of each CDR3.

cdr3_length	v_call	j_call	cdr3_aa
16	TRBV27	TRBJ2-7	CASSFSLGDASYEQYF
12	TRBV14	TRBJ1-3	CASSHGGNTIYF
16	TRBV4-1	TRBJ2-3	CASSQGRTLSTDTQYF
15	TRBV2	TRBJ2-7	CASSEVRGGPYEQYF
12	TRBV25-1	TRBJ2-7	CASSEHAYEQYF
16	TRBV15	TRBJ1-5	CATSRGAIHSNQPQHF
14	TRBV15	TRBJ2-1	CATSRDTDKPEQFF
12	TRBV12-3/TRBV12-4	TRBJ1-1	CASRAGSGGAFF
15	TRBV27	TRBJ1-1	CASSTLDRMNTEAFF
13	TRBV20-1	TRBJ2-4	CSARSVAKNIQYF
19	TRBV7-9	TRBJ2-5	CASSLLHVGGAEPGETQYF
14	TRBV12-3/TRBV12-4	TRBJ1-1	CASSPGRWGTEAFF
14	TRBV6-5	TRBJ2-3	CASSPPGRTDTQYF
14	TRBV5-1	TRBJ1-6	CASSYGGLNSPLHF
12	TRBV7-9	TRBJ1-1	CASGADGGEAFF
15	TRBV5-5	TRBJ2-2	CASSLAGAYTGELFF
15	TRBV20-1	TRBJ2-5	CSASKGGPFGETQYF
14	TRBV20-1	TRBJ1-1	CSAMTALGNTEAFF
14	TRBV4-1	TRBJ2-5	CASSHGLAGETQYF
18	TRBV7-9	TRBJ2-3	CASSHARTEPSFWDTQYF
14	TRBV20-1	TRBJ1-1	CSASLGQGHTEAFF
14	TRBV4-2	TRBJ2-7	CASSQGQGAVEQYF
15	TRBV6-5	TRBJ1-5	CASSYSGQGNQPQHF
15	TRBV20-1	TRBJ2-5	CSASWRTGLQETQYF
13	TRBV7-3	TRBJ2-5	CASSLGLVETQYF
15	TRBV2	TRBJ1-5	CASRGTSPGNQPQHF
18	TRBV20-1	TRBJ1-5	CSARKRPEPNLSNQPQHF
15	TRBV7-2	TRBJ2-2	CASSSLGGGTGELFF
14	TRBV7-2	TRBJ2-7	CASSLAAQGYEQYF
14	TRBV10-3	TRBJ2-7	CAISYTGTRDEQYF
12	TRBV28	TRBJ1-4	CASSLGTEKLFF
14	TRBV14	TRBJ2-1	CASNRGTRNNEQFF
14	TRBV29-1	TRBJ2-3	CSVYSGRSTDTQYF
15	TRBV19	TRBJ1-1	CASSIWGQGKTEAFF
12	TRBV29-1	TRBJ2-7	CSVADGSYEQYF
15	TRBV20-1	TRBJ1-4	CSARDGGRIEEKLFF
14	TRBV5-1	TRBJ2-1	CASSLGGLALEQFF
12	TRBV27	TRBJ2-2	CASSLLPGDLFF
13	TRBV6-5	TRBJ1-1	CASRRWDRSEAFF
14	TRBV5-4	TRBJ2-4	CASSSGGRENIQYF
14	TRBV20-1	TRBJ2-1	CSASFPGPERPQFF
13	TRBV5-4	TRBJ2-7	CASSIPGLTEQYF
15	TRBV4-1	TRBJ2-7	CASSQPDREMGEQYF
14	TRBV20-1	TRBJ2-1	CSARVASGYNEQFF
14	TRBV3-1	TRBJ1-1	CASSFSQTRPEAFF
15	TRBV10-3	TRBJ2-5	CAISDRTGRFQTQYF
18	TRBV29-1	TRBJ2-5	CSVEDKHTEGGRQETQYF
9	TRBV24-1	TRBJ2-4	CATSAQGYF
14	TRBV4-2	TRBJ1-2	CASSHSDRERGYTF
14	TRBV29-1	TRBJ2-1	CSVYVRSSYNEQFF
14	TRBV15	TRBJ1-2	CATSRDLTGDGYTF
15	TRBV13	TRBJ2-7	CASSLGLAGAGEQYF
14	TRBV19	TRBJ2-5	CASSALATQETQYF
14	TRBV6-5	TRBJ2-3	CASSNRGIPDTQYF
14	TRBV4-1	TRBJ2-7	CASSLGNLLDEQYF